This TCR beta chain was found in a study of identical twins. General study points: The study drew conclusions from cross-sectional statistical analysis, not from following the same donors.

TCRdb ran MiXCR on the 5' RACE reads and lists one entry per CDR3 protein. There are over 250,000 distinct CDR3 sequences in the sample; nearly 9.5% occur only once, and approximately 6.5% lies in the top ten. Note on this clonotype: Its antigen is unknown.

CDR3 size: 19 residues. J gave up 2 bases and V 0 bases, and 12 bases lay outside the gene matches. Germline CDR1 reads LGHNA; CDR2 reads YSLEER. Separately, the same data were catalogued under a study of yellow fever vaccine responses in identical twins. This second report adds: Twins' T cell vaccine responses reportedly looked partly convergent, partly personalized.

The sample taken for sequencing was CD8+ T cells sorted from blood. The chain is built from TRBV4-3 and TRBJ2-2; 7 bases align to TRBD2. The clonotype was recovered from a woman aged 18-29 years in good health. The CDR3 nucleotides read TGCGCCAGCAGCCAAGAGGGAGCCAGGGCTAGCGGAAACACCGGGGAGCTGTTTTTT. This translates into CASSQEGARASGNTGELFF.